The 26 T cell receptor beta chains below come from one sample, sequenced in a study of T cell changes during pregnancy in multiple sclerosis. Libraries were prepared by immunoSEQ multiplex PCR; TCRdb keeps only in-frame clonotypes and omits some of them. Of tens of thousands of clones in the sample, about 90% were seen once. The sequencing here drew on CD4+ T cells from peripheral blood mononuclear cells, taken after pregnancy. The receptors stem from a female donor in good health, enrolled as a control in a pregnancy study.

The chain joins TRBV10-3 to TRBJ2-1; D possibly corresponds to TRBD2 (6 bases). The CDR3 has 16 amino acids. Germline V gene lookup returns CDR1 ENHRY and CDR2 SYGVKD. Trimming took 3 bases from V and 3 from J, leaving 15 bases between them. CDR3 coding DNA: TGTGCCATCAGTGACTCGACTAGTGCGGGCTACAATGAGCAGTTCTTC. Translation gives CAISDSTSAGYNEQFF.

This chain joins TRBV6-6 and TRBJ1-3; 12 positions agree with TRBD1. CDR1 and CDR2 (germline): MNHNY, SVGAGI (reference sequence). After removal of 5 bases from V and 4 bases from J, the junction contained 3 bases not matched to a gene. The CDR3 contains 15 residues. In DNA form, the CDR3 reads TGTGCCAGCAGTGGGACAGGGGGCTTAGGAAACACCATATATTTT. It specifies CASSGTGGLGNTIYF.

The chain recombines TRBV5-1 with TRBJ2-7; 14 bases are a match to TRBD2. The trim removed 6 bases at V and 0 bases at J, leaving 11 bases unmatched. CDR1 is SGHRS and CDR2 is YFSETQ in the germline V gene. The CDR3 extends over 18 amino acids. CDR3 in amino acids: CASNRGLAGGLLSYEQYF. In DNA, the CDR3 is TGCGCCAGCAACCGAGGACTAGCGGGGGGCCTCCTCTCCTACGAGCAGTACTTC.

The V and J genes are TRBV11-1 and TRBJ2-5; TRBD1 matches 9 bases. The end of the DNA fits TRBJ2-7 better, so the J call may be wrong. The CDR3 length is 16 residues. Germline V gives CDR1 SGHAT, CDR2 FQDESV (reference sequence). Here the CDR3 reads CASSSGGGTGYYEQYF. CDR3 bases: TGTGCCAGCAGCTCCGGAGGTGGGACAGGGTACTACGAGCAGTACTTC.

This chain links TRBV18 with TRBJ2-3; no clear D gene. V was trimmed by 0 bases and J by 6 bases, leaving 13 bases between them. CDR1 and CDR2 from the germline V gene are KGHSH and LQKENI. The CDR3 contains 15 residues. The CDR3 nucleotides read TGTGCCAGCTCACCACCGGAGTCGGAGAAGGATACGCAGTATTTT. It specifies CASSPPESEKDTQYF.

The J gene is TRBJ2-5, the V gene TRBV28; D perhaps matches TRBD1 (7 bases). The V end was cut by 6 bases, the J end by 2 bases, with 19 bases between. The CDR3 runs to 16 residues. The germline V gene encodes CDR1 MDHEN and CDR2 SYDVKM. The CDR3 reads CASSSTQTGRQETQYF. CDR3 nucleotide sequence: TGTGCCAGCAGCTCGACCCAGACAGGGAGGCAAGAGACCCAGTACTTC.

V usage is TRBV15 and J usage is TRBJ2-3, with TRBD2 matching 7 bases. The CDR3 is made up of 12 amino acids. Trimming cost V 0 bases and J 10 bases; bases outside gene matches: 1. Germline V gene sequence: CDR1 LNHNV, CDR2 YYDKDF (reference sequence). As DNA, the CDR3 is TGTGCCACCAGCAGAGATACTAGCGCGCAGTATTTT. It yields the protein CATSRDTSAQYF.

The chain couples TRBV10-3 to TRBJ1-2, with 9 bases that match TRBD1. The V segment lost 4 bases and the J segment 5 bases; nucleotides outside the gene matches: 8. This CDR3 is 15 amino acids long. Per germline, CDR1 ENHRY and CDR2 SYGVKD. The DNA for the CDR3 is TGTGCCATCAGTGTACGGGACAGGGATGGATATGGCTACACCTTC. Amino acids: CAISVRDRDGYGYTF.

Concerning this clone: Other DNA sequences in this specimen translate into the identical CDR3. The chain carries TRBV29-1 and TRBJ1-4; the match to TRBD1 covers 10 bases. Germline V gene lookup returns CDR1 SQVTM and CDR2 ANQGSEA. V was pared by 6 bases and J by 7 bases, with 8 bases of the junction left unmatched. The CDR3 extends over 14 amino acids. The CDR3 is CSVQGQGLGEKLFF. CDR3 in DNA: TGCAGCGTACAGGGACAGGGGCTAGGTGAAAAACTGTTTTTT.

The genes are TRBV6-1 and TRBJ2-2; tentative D call: TRBD1 (5 bases). Germline V gene lookup returns CDR1 MNHNS and CDR2 SASEGT. The CDR3 has 15 amino acids. The V end was cut by 8 bases, the J end by 5 bases, with 18 bases between. CDR3 in amino acids: CASLRVLGRTGELFF. Here the CDR3 DNA reads TGTGCCAGCCTACGTGTATTGGGGCGTACCGGGGAGCTGTTTTTT.

This chain connects TRBV9 to TRBJ1-2, with a tentative D call TRBD1 (5 bases). The CDR3 consists of 16 residues. The germline V and J ends were trimmed by 0 bases and 4 bases, with 16 bases remaining between them. CDR1 and CDR2 (germline): SGDLS, YYNGEE. The CDR3 region has the DNA TGTGCCAGCAGCGTAGAAGTAGCTGGGGCCATCTATGGCTACACCTTC. Translation: CASSVEVAGAIYGYTF.

CDR3 region: CSVLRSIMNTEAFF. The CDR3 DNA reads as TGCAGCGTGTTACGGTCCATCATGAACACTGAAGCTTTCTTT. This chain joins TRBV29-1 and TRBJ1-1; D remains unclear. This CDR3 contains 14 residues. The germline V gene encodes CDR1 SQVTM and CDR2 ANQGSEA. Trimming shortened V by 6 bases and J by 0 bases, and 14 bases separated the two germline ends.

The chain employs TRBV6-1 and TRBJ2-3; possible D gene TRBD2, 6 bases. The CDR3 runs to 14 residues. The germline V and J ends were trimmed by 8 bases and 4 bases, with 16 bases remaining between them. Per germline, CDR1 MNHNS and CDR2 SASEGT. CDR3 in amino acids: CASQTVLASDTQYF. In nucleotides, the CDR3 is TGTGCCAGCCAAACAGTACTAGCTTCAGATACGCAGTATTTT.

The genes are TRBV5-1 and TRBJ2-4, with TRBD2 matching over 8 bases. Germline CDR1 SGHRS, CDR2 YFSETQ. This CDR3 has 15 amino acids. V gave up 0 bases and J gave up 5 bases; unmatched junction bases: 4. The CDR3 here is CASSLAGGPENIQYF. The CDR3 DNA follows: TGCGCCAGCAGCTTGGCGGGGGGGCCGGAAAACATTCAGTACTTC.

The gene calls are TRBV28 and TRBJ1-1; TRBD1 matches 12 bases. Unmatched junction bases numbered 3, after V lost 9 bases and J lost 4 bases. The CDR3 loop spans 13 amino acids. CDR1 and CDR2 from the germline V gene are MDHEN and SYDVKM. CDR3 sequence: CASWDRGRTEAFF. Here the CDR3 DNA reads TGTGCCAGTTGGGACAGGGGGCGCACTGAAGCTTTCTTT. The full variable domain, its missing parts supplied by reference TRBV28 and TRBJ1-1, is DVKVTQSSRYLVKRTGEKVFLECVQDMDHENMFWYRQDPGLGLRLIYFSYDVKMKEKGDIPEGYSVSREKKERFSLILESASTNQTSMYLCASWDRGRTEAFFGQGTRLTVV.

CDR3 loop: CASSMGRVGSEQFF. The CDR3 DNA follows: TGCGCCAGCAGCATGGGGCGGGTCGGGAGTGAGCAGTTCTTC. The chain has TRBV5-1 and TRBJ2-1; perhaps TRBD2 as D (6 bases). The germline V gene has CDR1 SGHRS and CDR2 YFSETQ. The V end lost 4 bases, the J end lost 9 bases, and 17 bases lay between the germline ends. This CDR3 region has 14 residues.

This clone came up once. This sequence joins TRBV9 and TRBJ2-5, with D possibly TRBD1 on 6 matching bases. V was cut by 4 bases and J by 0 bases, with 16 bases left in between. Germline V gene sequence: CDR1 SGDLS, CDR2 YYNGEE. The length of the CDR3 is 16 residues. The CDR3 spells CASSPAIRGYQETQYF. DNA of the CDR3: TGTGCCAGCAGCCCCGCGATAAGGGGGTACCAAGAGACCCAGTACTTC.

The V gene is TRBV9, the J gene TRBJ1-2; D possibly corresponds to TRBD1 (5 bases). Trimming left V 0 bases short and J 4 bases short, with 10 bases between. Germline CDR1 reads SGDLS; CDR2 reads YYNGEE. The CDR3 is made up of 14 amino acids. CDR3 coding DNA: TGTGCCAGCAGCGTAGAAGGGGCCCTCTATGGCTACACCTTC. Protein sequence: CASSVEGALYGYTF.

CDR3: CASRMTGLGGYTF. The CDR3 coding sequence is TGTGCCAGCAGGATGACAGGGCTTGGGGGCTACACCTTC. The chain combines TRBV25-1 with TRBJ1-2; 7 nucleotides line up with TRBD1. V dropped 6 bases and J dropped 8; count of bases not matched to a gene: 9. Germline V gives CDR1 MGHDK, CDR2 SYGVNS. The CDR3 is made up of 13 amino acids.

The CDR3 spells CASSLGLLVNEQFF. CDR3 DNA sequence: TGTGCCAGCAGCTTAGGCCTGCTAGTTAATGAGCAGTTCTTC. The chain uses TRBV7-9 and TRBJ2-1; no reliable D call. Germline lookup yields CDR1 SEHNR and CDR2 FQNEAQ (reference sequence). The V end was cut by 1 base, the J end by 7 bases, with 11 bases between. There are 14 residues in the CDR3.

The gene calls are TRBV9 and TRBJ2-5, with 7 positions matching TRBD2. This CDR3 has 16 amino acids. V lost 1 base and J lost 1; bases outside the gene matches: 7. The V gene's germline CDR1 is SGDLS and CDR2 YYNGEE. Here the CDR3 DNA reads TGTGCCAGCAGCGTAAATCCCCAGCGGGGCCAAGAGACCCAGTACTTC. Translated: CASSVNPQRGQETQYF.

This sequence joins TRBV18 and TRBJ2-5; possible D gene TRBD2, 6 bases. The V and J ends lost 6 bases and 4 bases respectively, with 12 bases between them. The CDR3 covers 13 residues. The V gene's germline CDR1 is KGHSH and CDR2 LQKENI. As DNA, the CDR3 is TGTGCCAGCTCGACTCTAGCGAGAGAGACCCAGTACTTC. As protein: CASSTLARETQYF.

V is TRBV28 and J is TRBJ2-7, with 11 nucleotides matching TRBD2. The CDR3 sequence is 15 residues long. Germline V gene lookup returns CDR1 MDHEN and CDR2 SYDVKM. Trimming at V came to 4 bases and at J to 1 base, leaving 3 bases not matched to a gene. CDR3 sequence reads: CASSSPSGRSYEQYF. CDR3 bases: TGTGCCAGCAGTTCTCCTAGCGGGAGGTCCTACGAGCAGTACTTC.

The genes are TRBV29-1 and TRBJ2-5; 7 bases are shared with TRBD1. The CDR3 has 14 amino acids. Trimming removed 3 bases from V and 4 bases from J; junction bases left unmatched: 8. The germline gives CDR1 SQVTM, CDR2 ANQGSEA. CDR3 DNA: TGCAGCGTTGATCTAGAGGGGGCACGAGAGACCCAGTACTTC. Protein product: CSVDLEGARETQYF.

V usage is TRBV5-1 and J usage is TRBJ2-3; 10 nucleotides agree with TRBD1. The J segment lost 4 bases and the V segment lost 0 bases, leaving 14 bases of the junction unmatched. CDR1 is SGHRS, CDR2 YFSETQ, per germline. The CDR3 is 19 residues long. In nucleotides, the CDR3 is TGCGCCAGCAGCTTGGGACGGGACAGGGGTGCCGGGAGGTCAGATACGCAGTATTTT. As protein: CASSLGRDRGAGRSDTQYF.

The V call is TRBV5-1, the J call TRBJ2-7, with 9 bases identical to TRBD2. Trimming at V came to 4 bases and at J to 4 bases, leaving 12 bases not matched to a gene. Germline assignment: CDR1 SGHRS and CDR2 YFSETQ. The CDR3 spans 16 residues. The CDR3 spells CASSASGGLASYEQYF. The CDR3 DNA sequence: TGCGCCAGCAGCGCTTCCGGGGGACTAGCTTCGTACGAGCAGTACTTC.